These 30 T cell receptor beta chains came from one sample sequenced in a study of cytomegalovirus exposure and HLA in healthy donors. PCR employed 60 Vbeta and 13 Jbeta primers. TCRdb's table, derived via immunoSEQ multiplex PCR, lists solely in-frame clones and lacks some. Of 90,000 to 150,000 clones listed, 60% to 85% are singletons. The sequenced sample consisted of PBMCs. The receptor source for this set is a man in his fifties in good health and CMV-seropositive.

The chain uses TRBV6-1 and TRBJ2-7, with 8 bases aligning to TRBD2. With 4 bases clipped from V and 0 bases from J, the junction kept 8 bases outside the gene matches. The CDR3 has 16 residues. The germline gives CDR1 MNHNS, CDR2 SASEGT. Written as DNA, the CDR3 is TGTGCCAGCAGTGGACGCCGGGGGGGGAGCTCCTACGAGCAGTACTTC. It yields the protein CASSGRRGGSSYEQYF.

The chain employs TRBV4-3 and TRBJ1-2, with D unresolved. Trimming cost V 3 bases and J 4 bases, with 12 bases left between them. This CDR3 has 14 amino acids. Germline V gene lookup returns CDR1 LGHNA and CDR2 YSLEER. DNA of the CDR3: TGCGCCAGCAGCCAGGCTGGCACCTTCTATGGCTACACCTTC. Protein product: CASSQAGTFYGYTF.

The CDR3 spells CASSSRGGASYNEQFF. DNA for the CDR3: TGTGCCAGCAGCTCCCGCGGGGGGGCATCCTACAATGAGCAGTTCTTC. The chain has TRBV4-2 and TRBJ2-1, with 9 bases identical to TRBD2. V gave up 5 bases and J gave up 1 base; unmatched junction bases: 6. Germline V gene data show CDR1 as LGHNA and CDR2 as YNFKEQ. This CDR3 spans 16 amino acids.

Worth noting for this clone: One end of the junction fails to match germline, which may point to a read error. This rearrangement joins TRBV25-1 to TRBJ2-2; weak D call: TRBD2 (6 bases). This CDR3 contains 16 residues. Germline CDR1 is MGHDK and CDR2 is SYGVNS. The CDR3 sequence: CASSEWRGSNTRELFF. The CDR3, as DNA: TGTGCCAGCAGTGAATGGAGGGGTTCGAACACCCGGGAGCTGTTTTTT.

The chain's CDR3 is CASSLEGDYGYTF. As DNA, the CDR3 is TGTGCCAGCAGCCTCGAGGGGGACTATGGCTACACCTTC. The rearrangement links TRBV7-8 to TRBJ1-2, with D possibly being TRBD1 (6 bases). Trimming stripped 5 bases from V and 3 bases from J, with 10 bases between. The CDR3 is 13 residues long. Germline V gives CDR1 SGHVS, CDR2 FQNEAQ.

This clone was detected only once. This chain joins TRBV4-2 and TRBJ2-3, with 7 bases that match TRBD1. The CDR3 spans 17 residues. Trimming took 0 bases from V and 0 from J; bases not matched to a gene: 6. Germline V gene sequence: CDR1 LGHNA, CDR2 YNFKEQ. CDR3 nucleotide sequence: TGTGCCAGCAGCCAAGAGCGGACAGGTCTTAGCACAGATACGCAGTATTTT. Translating it yields CASSQERTGLSTDTQYF.

The genes are TRBV5-1 and TRBJ2-7; TRBD2 is a possible D gene (5 bases). Per the germline V gene, CDR1 is SGHRS and CDR2 is YFSETQ. Trimming left V 1 base short and J 7 bases short, with 12 bases between. This CDR3 comprises 13 residues. The CDR3 DNA sequence: TGCGCCAGCAGCTTGTGGGATCGGGAAGAGCAGTACTTC. Encoded protein: CASSLWDREEQYF.

The V gene is TRBV28, the J gene TRBJ1-1, with D possibly matching TRBD1 (6 bases). V lost 6 bases and J 6 bases, leaving 26 bases between the germline ends. The CDR3 totals 17 residues. CDR1 and CDR2 from the germline V gene are MDHEN and SYDVKM. In nucleotides, the CDR3 is TGTGCCAGCAGGCGGGGTGGGGGGGCTTATTTATGGGCTGAAGCTTTCTTT. Translating gives CASRRGGGAYLWAEAFF.

The CDR3: CASRGPIHEQYF. The CDR3 DNA sequence: TGCGCCAGCAGGGGGCCTATCCACGAGCAGTACTTC. The V gene is TRBV5-1, the J gene TRBJ2-7; a weak D match, TRBD1 (5 bases). V was shortened by 5 bases and J by 5 bases, with 11 bases between the two germline ends. There are 12 residues in the CDR3. Looked up from germline, CDR1 is SGHRS and CDR2 is YFSETQ.

Only one count was recorded for this clone. This chain links TRBV18 with TRBJ2-3; TRBD1 matches 7 bases. The CDR3 has 15 amino acids. Germline-derived CDR1 and CDR2 are KGHSH and LQKENI. V shed 0 bases and J 10 bases; nucleotides not matched to a gene: 10. The CDR3 is CASSPPGQLGQSQYF. CDR3 nucleotides: TGTGCCAGCTCACCACCGGGACAGCTTGGACAATCGCAGTATTTT.

This clone was seen a few times. The chain is built from TRBV5-8 and TRBJ1-3; TRBD1 matches 7 bases. From germline, CDR1 is SGHTS and CDR2 YDEGEE. V trimming: 0 bases; J trimming: 0 bases; junction bases outside the gene matches: 3. The length of the CDR3 is 16 residues. CDR3 DNA: TGTGCCAGCAGCTTGGCCAGGGGGTACTCTGGAAACACCATATATTTT. This translates into CASSLARGYSGNTIYF.

Only one count was recorded for this clone. This chain links TRBV28 with TRBJ2-1; TRBD1 is a possible D gene (6 bases). Per the germline V gene, CDR1 is MDHEN and CDR2 is SYDVKM. The CDR3 has 17 residues. V lost 6 bases, J lost 2 bases, and 20 bases lay in between. CDR3 nucleotide sequence: TGTGCCAGCAGCCCTACTGGGGGCGGGCGAGCCTACAATGAGCAGTTCTTC. The encoded protein is CASSPTGGGRAYNEQFF.

J is TRBJ1-3 and V is TRBV28; 12 bases map to TRBD1. This CDR3 spans 17 amino acids. CDR1 is MDHEN and CDR2 is SYDVKM in the germline V gene. V shed 2 bases and J 2 bases; nucleotides not matched to a gene: 4. CDR3 residues: CASSLLGQGAPGNTIYF. CDR3 nucleotide sequence: TGTGCCAGCAGTTTACTGGGACAGGGGGCGCCTGGAAACACCATATATTTT. Looking up the rest from reference TRBV28 and TRBJ1-3 gives the full variable domain: DVKVTQSSRYLVKRTGEKVFLECVQDMDHENMFWYRQDPGLGLRLIYFSYDVKMKEKGDIPEGYSVSREKKERFSLILESASTNQTSMYLCASSLLGQGAPGNTIYFGEGSWLTVV.

The chain combines TRBV28 with TRBJ2-5; possible D gene TRBD1, 5 bases. The better agreement between TRBJ2-7 and the DNA end casts doubt on the J call. CDR1 and CDR2 (germline): MDHEN, SYDVKM. The CDR3 contains 13 residues. The DNA for the CDR3 is TGTGCCAGCAGCCCGGACATTCCCTACGAGCAGTACTTC. Its translation: CASSPDIPYEQYF.

The chain has TRBV5-4 and TRBJ1-1; no clear D. The germline gives CDR1 SGHNT, CDR2 YYREEE (reference sequence). This CDR3 has 12 residues. Trimming removed 4 bases at V and 6 bases at J, with 10 bases between. The CDR3 reads CASSRPRAEAFF. In DNA form, the CDR3 reads TGTGCCAGCAGCCGGCCGAGGGCTGAAGCTTTCTTT.

CDR3: CASTAGTGKETQYF. DNA of the CDR3: TGTGCCAGCACCGCCGGGACAGGGAAAGAGACCCAGTACTTC. The chain uses TRBV2 and TRBJ2-5; TRBD1 matches at 9 bases. Germline loops: CDR1 SNHLY, CDR2 FYNNEI. The J segment lost 3 bases and the V segment lost 7 bases, leaving 6 bases of the junction unmatched. The CDR3 covers 14 residues.

The rearrangement joins TRBV30 to TRBJ1-1, with a weak D call TRBD1 (5 bases). The CDR3 runs to 15 residues. V lost 0 bases and J lost 1, with 12 bases in between. Germline lookup yields CDR1 GTSNPN and CDR2 SVGIG (reference sequence). CDR3 region: CAWSVGWQGNTEAFF. Here the CDR3 DNA reads TGTGCCTGGAGTGTGGGGTGGCAGGGGAACACTGAAGCTTTCTTT.

This sequence joins TRBV13 and TRBJ1-2, with TRBD1 matching 8 bases. The V gene end was trimmed by 5 bases and the J gene end by 8 bases; junction bases not matched to a gene: 16. The CDR3 loop spans 16 amino acids. The germline V gene encodes CDR1 PRHDT and CDR2 FYEKMQ (reference sequence). The CDR3 DNA is TGTGCCAGCAGCCTTGGGACAGGAGGTGGTAGTGGCGGCTACACCTTC. It translates to CASSLGTGGGSGGYTF.

The chain couples TRBV7-2 to TRBJ2-7, with TRBD2 as a possible D gene (5 bases). Germline lookup yields CDR1 SGHTA and CDR2 FQGNSA. V was cut by 5 bases and J by 4 bases, with 15 bases left in between. The CDR3 is 14 amino acids. The CDR3 loop reads CASSPGPGTYEQYF. As DNA, the CDR3 is TGTGCCAGCAGCCCCGGGCCGGGAACTTACGAGCAGTACTTC.

J is TRBJ1-1 and V is TRBV5-6; no firm D call. The germline CDR1 and CDR2 sequences are SGHDT and YYEEEE. CDR3 length: 16 amino acids. The V end lost 5 bases, the J end lost 4 bases, and 21 bases lay between the germline ends. In nucleotides, the CDR3 is TGTGCCAGCAGTCCCAGGAGCCGGGGAGGTGGCACTGAAGCTTTCTTT. Protein product: CASSPRSRGGGTEAFF.

V and J are TRBV7-2 and TRBJ2-7, with D perhaps matching TRBD2 (5 bases). Looked up from germline, CDR1 is SGHTA and CDR2 is FQGNSA. This CDR3 has 12 amino acids. The V gene lost 1 base and the J gene lost 9 bases, with 10 bases spanning the gap. CDR3 in amino acids: CASSLVREGQYF. The CDR3 DNA follows: TGTGCCAGCAGCTTAGTCCGGGAAGGGCAGTACTTC.

This clone is a singleton in its sample. The chain recombines TRBV27 with TRBJ2-6; the match to TRBD1 covers 9 bases. Germline V gives CDR1 MNHEY, CDR2 SMNVEV (reference sequence). CDR3 length equals 18 residues. Trimming cost V 6 bases and J 2 bases; bases outside gene matches: 11. The CDR3 coding sequence is TGTGCCAGCAGCCGAGGACAGGGGAGGGCAGCTGGGGCCAACGTCCTGACTTTC. Translated: CASSRGQGRAAGANVLTF.

The chain combines TRBV7-2 with TRBJ1-2, with D maybe TRBD1 (5 bases). Trimming pared 8 bases from V and 4 bases from J, leaving 14 bases between. The length of the CDR3 is 13 residues. Germline values: CDR1 SGHTA, CDR2 FQGNSA. The CDR3 is CASGSRATYGYTF. Written as DNA, the CDR3 is TGTGCCAGCGGTAGCAGGGCCACCTATGGCTACACCTTC.

V usage is TRBV5-1 and J usage is TRBJ2-2, with no clear D. CDR1 SGHRS and CDR2 YFSETQ come from the germline V gene. The CDR3 consists of 16 residues. The V and J ends lost 4 bases and 0 bases respectively, with 13 bases between them. The chain's CDR3 is CASSLDGGPNTGELFF. The CDR3 coding sequence is TGCGCCAGCAGCCTGGACGGTGGGCCGAACACCGGGGAGCTGTTTTTT.

The V gene is TRBV2, the J gene TRBJ2-2, with TRBD1 matching 9 bases. This CDR3 spans 14 amino acids. V gave up 8 bases and J gave up 6 bases; unmatched junction bases: 7. Germline V gene data show CDR1 as SNHLY and CDR2 as FYNNEI. The CDR3 nucleotides are TGTGCCAGCCAAGGGACAGGGACCTCCGGGGAGCTGTTTTTT. It encodes CASQGTGTSGELFF.

This chain joins TRBV5-1 and TRBJ2-1; TRBD1 aligns across 7 bases. Germline assignment: CDR1 SGHRS and CDR2 YFSETQ. This CDR3 is built from 13 residues. The V gene end was trimmed by 0 bases and the J gene end by 8 bases; junction bases not matched to a gene: 2. This CDR3 reads CASSLGQGDEQFF. Written as DNA, the CDR3 is TGCGCCAGCAGCTTGGGGCAGGGGGATGAGCAGTTCTTC.

With regard to this clone: Other DNA sequences from this sample encode an identical CDR3 as well. The chain recombines TRBV11-2 with TRBJ2-7, with TRBD2 as a possible D gene (5 bases). Germline V lookup: CDR1 SGHAT, CDR2 FQNNGV. The CDR3 has 20 residues. The V end was cut by 0 bases, the J end by 6 bases, with 30 bases between. The DNA of the CDR3 is TGTGCCAGCAGCTTAGATCAGTGGTCTACGGTCGGGCTCCGGGGTCGCGAGCAGTACTTC. Translated: CASSLDQWSTVGLRGREQYF.

The gene calls are TRBV28 and TRBJ2-5; the D gene is possibly TRBD1 (6 bases). This CDR3 contains 15 residues. Germline V gives CDR1 MDHEN, CDR2 SYDVKM. V dropped 3 bases and J dropped 5 bases, with 16 bases sitting between them. In DNA, the CDR3 is TGTGCCAGCAGTTTGGGGAACAGGGTCGGGGAGACCCAGTACTTC. Encoded protein: CASSLGNRVGETQYF.

This clone was seen a few times. The chain has TRBV4-2 and TRBJ1-3; weak D call: TRBD1 (5 bases). The V end lost 0 bases, the J end lost 0 bases, and 9 bases lay between the germline ends. The CDR3 runs 16 residues. Germline V lookup: CDR1 LGHNA, CDR2 YNFKEQ. CDR3: CASSQEQVPSGNTIYF. The CDR3, as DNA: TGTGCCAGCAGCCAAGAACAGGTTCCCTCTGGAAACACCATATATTTT.

This clone was detected a few times. The chain carries TRBV2 and TRBJ2-5; 7 bases line up with TRBD1. The J call is in doubt because the DNA end fits TRBJ2-7 better. The germline V gene encodes CDR1 SNHLY and CDR2 FYNNEI. The CDR3 has 12 residues. CDR3 coding DNA: TGTGCCAGCAGTGCGGACAGGAACGAGCAGTACTTC. It translates to CASSADRNEQYF.